This T cell receptor (beta chain) appears in the sequencing data of a study of blood T cell repertoires in COVID-19. Looking at the study overall: Acute-phase and convalescent COVID-19 samples originated in the United States, Italy and Spain.

CDR3 length: 18 residues. V shed 1 base and J 2 bases; nucleotides not matched to a gene: 4. Germline values: CDR1 SNHLY, CDR2 FYNNEI. Original analysis: Estimation of nucleated cell counts was performed using reference gene primer amplification. Data came from immunoSEQ multiplex PCR; TCRdb stores just in-frame clones and leaves some out. V, J and clone size were drawn from that table, and D and trimming were deduced from the DNA. The table shows 200,000 to 250,000 clones, with around four fifths occurring only once. V gene TRBV2 combines with J gene TRBJ2-2; 13 bases map to TRBD2. This TCR came from a man aged 25-45 years with active or convalescent COVID-19. The sequenced sample was peripheral blood. The CDR3, as DNA: TGTGCCAGCAGTGAAGGGAAGGGACTAGCGGGAAACACCGGGGAGCTGTTTTTT. Amino acids: CASSEGKGLAGNTGELFF.